The present T cell receptor beta chain was sequenced within a study of blood T cells in healthy people across ages. Alongside a J-beta primer mix, a sample-barcoded 5' primer served in a second PCR lasting about 6 to 12 cycles. The yield of each sample was at least 2.5 million CDR3-containing paired-end reads. TCRdb ran MiXCR on the 5' RACE reads and lists one entry per CDR3 protein. The sample has 780,000 or so distinct CDR3 sequences; approximately 53% are singletons. Germline CDR1 MDHEN, CDR2 SYDVKM. CDR3 size: 15 residues. The germline V and J ends were trimmed by 5 bases and 5 bases, with 19 bases remaining between them.

The sequence came from a man between 35 and 55 years old in good health. The chain has TRBV28 and TRBJ2-7, with TRBD1 as a possible D gene (6 bases). The sequenced material came from blood. The CDR3 reads CASSQNREGRNEQYF. The CDR3 DNA sequence: TGTGCCAGCAGTCAAAACAGGGAAGGTAGGAACGAGCAGTACTTC.